This record concerns one TCR beta chain sequence. The antigen remains undetermined. Sequenced by immunoSEQ multiplex PCR; TCRdb stores in-frame clones only, minus some. The sample lists 100,000 or so clones; 90% to 95% were seen once. This entry is derived from a study of T cell responses to AZD1222 COVID-19 vaccine. Study results and limitations: Reports say nearly half of spike-specific TCRs go after unmutated variant regions.

Trimming removed 4 bases from V and 7 bases from J; junction bases left unmatched: 20. Looked up from germline, CDR1 is SGHRS and CDR2 is YFSETQ. The CDR3 contains 17 residues. Specimen: peripheral blood, collected on day 0 of AZD1222 vaccination. J is TRBJ2-7 and V is TRBV5-1; 7 nucleotides line up with TRBD1. The sequence was obtained from an adult in good health. Written as DNA, the CDR3 is TGCGCCAGCAGCGAAAACAGGGGCGCATTGGGGTCGAGAGAGCAGTACTTC. It is translated as CASSENRGALGSREQYF.